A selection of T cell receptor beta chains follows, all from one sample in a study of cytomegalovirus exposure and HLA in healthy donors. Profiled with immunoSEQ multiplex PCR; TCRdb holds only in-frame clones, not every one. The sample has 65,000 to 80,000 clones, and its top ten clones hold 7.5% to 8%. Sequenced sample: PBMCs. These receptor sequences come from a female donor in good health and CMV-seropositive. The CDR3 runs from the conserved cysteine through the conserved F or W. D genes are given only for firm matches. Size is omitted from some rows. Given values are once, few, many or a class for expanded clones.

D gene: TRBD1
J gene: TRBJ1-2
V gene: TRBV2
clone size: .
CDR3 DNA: TGTGCCAGCACTAAACGGACAGGGCGGGACTATGGCTACACCTTC
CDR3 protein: CASTKRTGRDYGYTF

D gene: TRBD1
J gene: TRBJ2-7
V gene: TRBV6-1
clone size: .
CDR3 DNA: TGTGCCAGCAGTGACAGGGGGCTTTCGTACGAGCAGTACTTC
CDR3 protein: CASSDRGLSYEQYF

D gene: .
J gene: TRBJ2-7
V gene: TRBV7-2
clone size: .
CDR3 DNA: TGTGCCAGCAGAATAAGCCCGGGATCCTACGAGCAGTACTTC
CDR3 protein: CASRISPGSYEQYF

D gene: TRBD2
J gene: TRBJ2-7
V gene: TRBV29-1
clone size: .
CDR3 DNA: TGCAGCGTTGAACTAGCGGGACCCTTTTACGAGCAGTACTTC
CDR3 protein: CSVELAGPFYEQYF

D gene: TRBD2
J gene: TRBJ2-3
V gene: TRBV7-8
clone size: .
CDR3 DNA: TGTGCCAGCAGCCCTAATCCCTCGACTAGCAGGACAGATACGCAGTATTTT
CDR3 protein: CASSPNPSTSRTDTQYF

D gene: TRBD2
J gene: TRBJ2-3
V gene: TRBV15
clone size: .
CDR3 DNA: TGTGCCACCAGCAAAAGCGGGGGTGGGGCAGATACGCAGTATTTT
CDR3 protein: CATSKSGGGADTQYF

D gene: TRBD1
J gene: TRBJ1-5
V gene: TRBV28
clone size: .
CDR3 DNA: TGTGCCAGCAGTTCTCTTCATAGACAGGGCGGGCAGCCCCAGCATTTT
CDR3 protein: CASSSLHRQGGQPQHF

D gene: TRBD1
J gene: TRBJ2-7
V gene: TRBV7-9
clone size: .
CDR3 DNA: TGTGCCAGCAGCTTATTCCACAGGGGGTTTTTCTTC
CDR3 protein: CASSLFHRGFFF

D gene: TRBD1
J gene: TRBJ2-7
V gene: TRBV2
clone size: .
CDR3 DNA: TGTGCCAGCATGCCGGGACAGGGGAGAGAGCAGTACTTC
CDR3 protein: CASMPGQGREQYF

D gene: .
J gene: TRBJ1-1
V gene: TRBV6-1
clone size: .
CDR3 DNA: TGTGCCAGCAGGGACTATAGATGGGCTTTCTTT
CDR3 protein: CASRDYRWAFF

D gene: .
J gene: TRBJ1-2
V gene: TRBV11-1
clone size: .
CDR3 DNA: TGTGCCAGCAGCTTAGCGCGGGGTTCCAACTATGGCTACACCTTC
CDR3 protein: CASSLARGSNYGYTF

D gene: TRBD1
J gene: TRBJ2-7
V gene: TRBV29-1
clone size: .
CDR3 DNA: TGCAGCGTTGAAGGATTGACAGGGGTACCCTACGAGCAGTACTTC
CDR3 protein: CSVEGLTGVPYEQYF

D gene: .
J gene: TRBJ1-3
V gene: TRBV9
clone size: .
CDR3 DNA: TGTGCCAGCAGCTTAATAGGGACTGCCAGCTCTGGAAACACCATATATTTT
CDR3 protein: CASSLIGTASSGNTIYF

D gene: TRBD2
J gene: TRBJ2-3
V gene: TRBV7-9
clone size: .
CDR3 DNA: TGTGCCAGCAGCCCACTAGCGGGGTACACAGATACGCAGTATTTT
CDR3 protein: CASSPLAGYTDTQYF

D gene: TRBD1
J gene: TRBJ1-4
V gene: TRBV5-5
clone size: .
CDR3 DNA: TGTGCCAGCAGCTTGGGAGGGACAGGGTACGAAAAACTGTTTTTT
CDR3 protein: CASSLGGTGYEKLFF

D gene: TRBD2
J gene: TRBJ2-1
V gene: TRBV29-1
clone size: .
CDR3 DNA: TGCAGCGTTCTCTCGGGACTAGCGGGAGGGCCCTACAATGAGCAGTTCTTC
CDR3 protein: CSVLSGLAGGPYNEQFF

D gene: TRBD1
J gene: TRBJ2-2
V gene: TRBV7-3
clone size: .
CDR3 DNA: TGTGCCAGCAGCCGGGACAGGACAGACACCGGGGAGCTGTTTTTT
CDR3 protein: CASSRDRTDTGELFF

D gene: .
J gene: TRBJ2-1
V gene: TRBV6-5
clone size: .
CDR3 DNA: TGTGCCAGCAGTTACTCTCTAGGCCCCTACAATGAGCAGTTCTTC
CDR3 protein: CASSYSLGPYNEQFF

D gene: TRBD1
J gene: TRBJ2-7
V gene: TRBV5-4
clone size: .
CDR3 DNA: TGTGCCAGCACACAAAGGACAGGGGTTTTGGACGAGCAGTACTTC
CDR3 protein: CASTQRTGVLDEQYF

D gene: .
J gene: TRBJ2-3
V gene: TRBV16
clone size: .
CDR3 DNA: TGTGCCAGCAGCCTCCAAGTGGCCGCAGATACGCAGTATTTT
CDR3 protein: CASSLQVAADTQYF

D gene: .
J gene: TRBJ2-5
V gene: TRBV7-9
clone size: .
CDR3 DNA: TGTGCCAGCAGCGCCCGGGAGGAGACCCAGTACTTC
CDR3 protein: CASSAREETQYF

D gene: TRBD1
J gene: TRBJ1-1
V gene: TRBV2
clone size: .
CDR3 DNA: TGTGCCAGTCGGGACAGGGGCTACACTGAAGCTTTCTTT
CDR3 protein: CASRDRGYTEAFF

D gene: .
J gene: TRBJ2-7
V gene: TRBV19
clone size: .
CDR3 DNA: TGTGCCAGTAGTTTCACCTCGGCCTACGAGCAGTACTTC
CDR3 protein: CASSFTSAYEQYF

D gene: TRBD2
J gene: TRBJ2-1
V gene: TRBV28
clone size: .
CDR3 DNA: TGTGCCAGCAGTTCTCCGGGACTAGCGAGAGGCGAAAGGAATGAGCAGTTCTTC
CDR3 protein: CASSSPGLARGERNEQFF

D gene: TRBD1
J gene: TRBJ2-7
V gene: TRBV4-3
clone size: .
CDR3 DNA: TGCGCCAGCAGCCAGGGGGACAGGGCGGGAGAGCAGTACTTC
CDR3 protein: CASSQGDRAGEQYF

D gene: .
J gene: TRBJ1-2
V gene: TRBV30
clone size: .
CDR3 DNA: TGTGCCTTTGACAGGTTCTATGGCTACACCTTC
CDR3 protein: CAFDRFYGYTF

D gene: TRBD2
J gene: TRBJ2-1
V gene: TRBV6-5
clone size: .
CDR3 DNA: TGTGCCAGCCGACTAGCGTATGGTAATGAGCAGTTCTTC
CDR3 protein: CASRLAYGNEQFF

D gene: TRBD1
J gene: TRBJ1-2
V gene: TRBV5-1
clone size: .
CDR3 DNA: TGCGCCAGCAGTCCACTCGACAGGGGCGGTGGCTACACCTTC
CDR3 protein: CASSPLDRGGGYTF

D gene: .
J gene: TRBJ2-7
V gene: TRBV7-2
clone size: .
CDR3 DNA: TGTGCCAGCAGCTCCCTGGCGACATCCTACGAGCAGTACTTC
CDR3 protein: CASSSLATSYEQYF

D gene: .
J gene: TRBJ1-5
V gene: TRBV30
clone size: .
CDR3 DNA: TGTGCCTCCTCTTCAGGAGGCATCCAGCCCCAGCATTTT
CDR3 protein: CASSSGGIQPQHF

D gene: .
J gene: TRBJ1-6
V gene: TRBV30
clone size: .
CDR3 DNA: TGTGCCTGGATCCTGAGCTCCTATAATTCACCCCTCCACTTT
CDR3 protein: CAWILSSYNSPLHF

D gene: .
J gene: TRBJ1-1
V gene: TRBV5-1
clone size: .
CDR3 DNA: TGCGCCAGCAGCTTGGCTATTGGGGCCGGGAACACTGAAGCTTTCTTT
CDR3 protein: CASSLAIGAGNTEAFF

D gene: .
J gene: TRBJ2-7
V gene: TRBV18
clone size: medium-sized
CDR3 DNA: TGTGCCAGCTCACCACCTAGGGGCTCATACGAGCAGTACTTC
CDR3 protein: CASSPPRGSYEQYF

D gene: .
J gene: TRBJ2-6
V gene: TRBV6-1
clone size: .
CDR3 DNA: TGTGCCAGCAGGAAAGCCTCTGGGGCCAACGTCCTGACTTTC
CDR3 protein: CASRKASGANVLTF

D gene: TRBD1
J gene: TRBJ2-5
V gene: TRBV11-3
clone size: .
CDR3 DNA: TGTGCCAGCAGCTGGGGACAGGGGGAAGGAGAGACCCAGTACTTC
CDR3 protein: CASSWGQGEGETQYF

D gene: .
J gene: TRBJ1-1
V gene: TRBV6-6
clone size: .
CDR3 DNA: TGTGCCAGCTTTGAGGGAAGGGACACTGAAGCTTTCTTT
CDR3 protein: CASFEGRDTEAFF

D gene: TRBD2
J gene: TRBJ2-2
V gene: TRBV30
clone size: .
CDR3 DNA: TGTGCCTGGAGGAATTGGCGGGAGTATGAAACCGGGGAGCTGTTTTTT
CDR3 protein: CAWRNWREYETGELFF

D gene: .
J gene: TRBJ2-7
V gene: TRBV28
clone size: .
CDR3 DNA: TGTGCCAGCAGTTTACAGTACGAGCAGTACTTC
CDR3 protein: CASSLQYEQYF

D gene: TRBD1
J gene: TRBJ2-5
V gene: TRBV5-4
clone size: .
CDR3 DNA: TGTGCCAGCAGCAAGGGACAGGGGTCCCAAGAGACCCAGTACTTC
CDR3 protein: CASSKGQGSQETQYF

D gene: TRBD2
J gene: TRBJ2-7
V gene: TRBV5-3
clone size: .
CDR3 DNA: TGTGCCAGAAGCTTGGCCCTAGCGGAAACCTACGAGCAGTACTTC
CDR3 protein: CARSLALAETYEQYF

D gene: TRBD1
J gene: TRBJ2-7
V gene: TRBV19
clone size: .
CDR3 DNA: TGTGCCAGTAGCCGACAGGGTAGTCCCTACGAGCAGTACTTC
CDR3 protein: CASSRQGSPYEQYF

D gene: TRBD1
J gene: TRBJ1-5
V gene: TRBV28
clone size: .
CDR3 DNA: TGTGCCAGCGCCGGGACAGGGTCTTCGCGCAATCAGCCCCAGCATTTT
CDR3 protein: CASAGTGSSRNQPQHF

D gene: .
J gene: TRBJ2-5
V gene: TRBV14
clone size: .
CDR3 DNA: TGTGCCAGCAGCCAAGTGCGAAGGGAGAGGGAGACCCAGTACTTC
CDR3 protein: CASSQVRRERETQYF

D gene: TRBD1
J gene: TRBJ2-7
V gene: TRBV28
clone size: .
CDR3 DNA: TGTGCCAGCAGTTCTCCCAGGGGGAGCTCCTACGAGCAGTACTTC
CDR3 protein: CASSSPRGSSYEQYF

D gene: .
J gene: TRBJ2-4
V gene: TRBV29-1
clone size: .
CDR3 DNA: TGCAGCGTTGAAAGGCCAGGCCAAAACATTCAGTACTTC
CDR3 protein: CSVERPGQNIQYF

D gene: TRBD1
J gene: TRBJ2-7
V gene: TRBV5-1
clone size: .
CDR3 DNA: TGCGCCAGCAGCTTTCAACAGGGGTACGAGCAGTACTTC
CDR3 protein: CASSFQQGYEQYF

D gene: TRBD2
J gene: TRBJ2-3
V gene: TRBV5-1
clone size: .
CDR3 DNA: TGCGCCAGCAGCTTAATGGAGCGGGGTACGCAGTATTTT
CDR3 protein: CASSLMERGTQYF

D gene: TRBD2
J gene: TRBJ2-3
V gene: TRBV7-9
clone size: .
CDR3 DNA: TGTGCCAGCAGCCCCCCTAGCGGGGGAGGCACAGATACGCAGTATTTT
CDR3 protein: CASSPPSGGGTDTQYF

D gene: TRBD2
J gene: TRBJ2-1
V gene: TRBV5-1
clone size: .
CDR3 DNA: TGCGCCAGCTCTAGCGGGGGGGCGGGAAATGAGCAGTTCTTC
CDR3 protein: CASSSGGAGNEQFF

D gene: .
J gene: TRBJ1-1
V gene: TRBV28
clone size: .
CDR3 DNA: TGTGCCAGCGCCACAGGGAACACTGAAGCTTTCTTT
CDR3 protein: CASATGNTEAFF

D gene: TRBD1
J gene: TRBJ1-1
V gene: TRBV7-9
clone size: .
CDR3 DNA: TGTGCCAGCAGCGCAACAGGGGCGAACACTGAAGCTTTCTTT
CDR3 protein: CASSATGANTEAFF

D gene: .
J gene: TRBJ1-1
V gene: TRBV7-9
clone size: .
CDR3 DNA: TGTGCCAGCAGCCCAGGGGAGAACACTGAAGCTTTCTTT
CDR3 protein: CASSPGENTEAFF

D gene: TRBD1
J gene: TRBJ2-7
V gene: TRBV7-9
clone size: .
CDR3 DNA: TGTGCCAGCAGCCAGGGGGCTCCCTACGAGCAGTACTTC
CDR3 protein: CASSQGAPYEQYF

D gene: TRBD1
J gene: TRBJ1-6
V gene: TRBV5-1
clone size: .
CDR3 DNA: TGCGCCAGCAGCTTAAACCGACAGGGGGCGAATTCGCCCCTCCACTTT
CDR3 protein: CASSLNRQGANSPLHF